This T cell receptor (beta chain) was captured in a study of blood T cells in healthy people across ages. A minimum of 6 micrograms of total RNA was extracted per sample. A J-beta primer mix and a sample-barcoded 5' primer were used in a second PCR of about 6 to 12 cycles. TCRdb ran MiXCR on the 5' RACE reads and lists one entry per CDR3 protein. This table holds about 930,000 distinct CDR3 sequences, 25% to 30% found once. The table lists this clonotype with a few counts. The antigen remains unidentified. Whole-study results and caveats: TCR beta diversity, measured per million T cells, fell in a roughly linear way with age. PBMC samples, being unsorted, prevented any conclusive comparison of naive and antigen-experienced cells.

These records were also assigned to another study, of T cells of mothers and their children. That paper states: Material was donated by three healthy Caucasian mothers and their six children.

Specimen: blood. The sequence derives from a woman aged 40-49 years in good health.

CDR3 region: CASSQLDRGYESYNEQFF. The CDR3, as DNA: TGCGCCAGCAGCCAACTCGACAGGGGGTACGAGTCCTACAATGAGCAGTTCTTC. The rearrangement uses TRBV4-3 and TRBJ2-1, with 9 bases that match TRBD1. Per germline, CDR1 LGHNA and CDR2 YSLEER. V shed 2 bases, J shed 1 base, and the junction held 9 bases outside the gene matches. This CDR3 spans 18 amino acids.